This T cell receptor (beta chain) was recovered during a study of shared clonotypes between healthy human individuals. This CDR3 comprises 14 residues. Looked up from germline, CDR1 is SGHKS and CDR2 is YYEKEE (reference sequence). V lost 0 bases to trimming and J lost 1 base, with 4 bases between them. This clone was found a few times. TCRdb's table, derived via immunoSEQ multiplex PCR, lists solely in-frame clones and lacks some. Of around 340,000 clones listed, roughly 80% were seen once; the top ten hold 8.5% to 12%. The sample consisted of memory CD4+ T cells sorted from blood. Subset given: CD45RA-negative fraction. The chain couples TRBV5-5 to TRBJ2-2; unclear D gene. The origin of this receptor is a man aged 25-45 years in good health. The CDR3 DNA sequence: TGTGCCAGCAGCTTGGGACTGAACACCGGGGAGCTGTTTTTT. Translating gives CASSLGLNTGELFF.